Here is one T cell receptor (beta chain) with its context. Described time point: after neoadjuvant nivolumab, at surgical resection. This specimen comes from a study of neoadjuvant anti-PD-1 for oral cavity cancer. Germline values: CDR1 SGDLS, CDR2 YYNGEE. CDR3 length: 14 residues. V lost 1 base to trimming and J lost 5 bases, with 9 bases between them. Profiling relied on immunoSEQ multiplex PCR, and the TCRdb table lists in-frame clones only, not all of them. The sample holds about 10,000 clones; roughly 61% are singletons and the top ten take about 4.5%. V gene TRBV9 combines with J gene TRBJ2-2; D gene uncertain. This TCR was recovered from a person aged 35 to 85 with oral cavity squamous cell carcinoma. The material was PBMCs, obtained after nivolumab (anti-PD-1) treatment. CDR3 DNA sequence: TGTGCCAGCAGCGTAATGGCAGGAACCGGGGAGCTGTTTTTT. Encoded protein: CASSVMAGTGELFF. Full variable domain (outside the CDR3, taken from reference TRBV9 and TRBJ2-2): DSGVTQTPKHLITATGQRVTLRCSPRSGDLSVYWYQQSLDQGLQFLIQYYNGEERAKGNILERFSAQQFPDLHSELNLSSLELGDSALYFCASSVMAGTGELFFGEGSRLTVL.